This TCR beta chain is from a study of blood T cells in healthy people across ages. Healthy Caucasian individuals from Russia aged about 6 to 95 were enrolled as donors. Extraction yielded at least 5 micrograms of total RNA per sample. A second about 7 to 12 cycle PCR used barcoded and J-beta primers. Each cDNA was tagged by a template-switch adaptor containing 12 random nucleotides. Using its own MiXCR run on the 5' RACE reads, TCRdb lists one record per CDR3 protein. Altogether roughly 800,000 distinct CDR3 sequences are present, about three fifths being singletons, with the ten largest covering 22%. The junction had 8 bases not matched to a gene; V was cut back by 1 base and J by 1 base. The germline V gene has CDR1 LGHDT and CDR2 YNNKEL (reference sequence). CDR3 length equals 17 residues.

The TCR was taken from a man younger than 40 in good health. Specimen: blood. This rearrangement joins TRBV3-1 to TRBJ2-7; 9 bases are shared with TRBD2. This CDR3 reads CASSQGQRGALSYEQYF. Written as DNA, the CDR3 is TGTGCCAGCAGCCAAGGCCAGCGGGGGGCCCTTTCCTACGAGCAGTACTTC.